Listed here are 20 T cell receptor beta chains from one sample, sequenced in a study of blood T cells in healthy people across ages. Alongside a J-beta primer mix, a sample-barcoded 5' primer served in a second PCR lasting 7 to 11 cycles. TCRdb analysed the 5' RACE reads with MiXCR anew, one entry per CDR3 protein. The sample contains approximately 960,000 distinct CDR3 sequences, 25% to 30% of which appear only once. These sequences were also reported in another study, on T cells of mothers and their children.

The specimen sequenced was blood. These receptors were collected from a woman aged 40 to 49 in good health.

In its sample, this clonotype was seen many times. This chain connects TRBV20-1 to TRBJ2-1; D gene ambiguous. There are 13 residues in the CDR3. Germline assignment: CDR1 DFQATT and CDR2 SNEGSKA (reference sequence). The ends were cut back, 0 bases at V and 8 bases at J, with 11 bases in the middle. CDR3 coding DNA: TGCAGTGCTAGAGATCCCAGCTTCGATGAGCAGTTCTTC. Encoded protein: CSARDPSFDEQFF.

CDR3 protein: CASSLVGIGGYTF. CDR3 in DNA: TGTGCCAGCAGCTTAGTGGGAATAGGAGGCTACACCTTC. The chain couples TRBV7-2 to TRBJ1-2; D gene ambiguous. V lost 1 base and J 8 bases, leaving 11 bases between the germline ends. Germline V lookup: CDR1 SGHTA, CDR2 FQGNSA. The CDR3 loop spans 13 amino acids. Based on the CDR3 plus reference TRBV7-2 and TRBJ1-2, the full variable domain is GAGVSQSPSNKVTEKGKDVELRCDPISGHTALYWYRQSLGQGLEFLIYFQGNSAPDKSGLPSDRFSAERTGGSVSTLTIQRTQQEDSAVYLCASSLVGIGGYTFGSGTRLTVV.

This clonotype has only a few counts. The gene calls are TRBV5-1 and TRBJ1-1, with D possibly being TRBD1 (6 bases). The germline gives CDR1 SGHRS, CDR2 YFSETQ. The CDR3 covers 14 residues. The V end lost 5 bases, the J end lost 0 bases, and 11 bases lay between the germline ends. CDR3 sequence (DNA): TGCGCCAGCAGACGGACAGTTATGAACACTGAAGCTTTCTTT. Translating gives CASRRTVMNTEAFF.

The table lists this clonotype with a few counts. The chain is built from TRBV12-3 or TRBV12-4 and TRBJ1-1; 7 nucleotides align to TRBD1. The J segment lost 11 bases and the V segment lost 2 bases, leaving 11 bases of the junction unmatched. This CDR3 contains 14 residues. In DNA form, the CDR3 reads TGTGCCAGCAGTTTAACGCAGGGGGGGTTTGGCGCTTTCTTT. This translates into CASSLTQGGFGAFF.

The genes are TRBV7-2 and TRBJ1-5; 9 nucleotides agree with TRBD1. The CDR3 covers 16 residues. J was trimmed by 7 bases and V by 5 bases; bases with no gene match: 12. The germline gives CDR1 SGHTA, CDR2 FQGNSA. The CDR3 is CASSASQGARGQPQHF. For the CDR3, the DNA is TGTGCCAGCAGCGCCTCACAGGGGGCGCGGGGACAGCCCCAGCATTTT.

This chain connects TRBV11-1 to TRBJ2-1; TRBD2 matches at 13 bases. The germline gives CDR1 SGHAT, CDR2 FQDESV (reference sequence). The CDR3 has 15 residues. V lost 3 bases, J lost 12 bases, and 8 bases stayed unmatched. CDR3 protein: CASSFGTSGEGGQFF. DNA for the CDR3: TGTGCCAGCAGCTTTGGGACTAGCGGGGAAGGTGGGCAGTTCTTC.

This clonotype was picked up many times. The rearrangement uses TRBV5-1 and TRBJ2-2, with D possibly TRBD1 on 5 matching bases. V shed 3 bases and J shed 0 bases, with 15 bases lying between them. The germline V gene encodes CDR1 SGHRS and CDR2 YFSETQ. The CDR3 sequence is 17 residues long. This chain's CDR3 is CASSSGHQFPNTGELFF. The CDR3 DNA sequence: TGCGCCAGCAGCTCTGGACATCAATTTCCGAACACCGGGGAGCTGTTTTTT. Full variable domain (remainder filled in from reference TRBV5-1 and TRBJ2-2): KAGVTQTPRYLIKTRGQQVTLSCSPISGHRSVSWYQQTPGQGLQFLFEYFSETQRNKGNFPGRFSGRQFSNSRSEMNVSTLELGDSALYLCASSSGHQFPNTGELFFGEGSRLTVL.

Details on this clonotype: The junction shows a germline mismatch at one end, possibly a read error. The chain joins TRBV4-3 to TRBJ2-3; no clear D gene. From germline, CDR1 is LGHNA and CDR2 YSLEER. This CDR3 is built from 12 residues. For the CDR3, the DNA is TGCACCAGCAGCCAAGCCGGGGATACGCAGTATTTT. Its protein product is CTSSQAGDTQYF.

This rearrangement joins TRBV4-1 to TRBJ2-2, with D perhaps TRBD1 (6 bases). The V end was cut by 7 bases, the J end by 1 base, with 13 bases between. CDR1 MGHRA and CDR2 YSYEKL come from the germline V gene. This CDR3 is 15 amino acids long. This CDR3 reads CASTHRGGNTGELFF. DNA of the CDR3: TGCGCCAGCACCCACAGAGGGGGGAACACCGGGGAGCTGTTTTTT.

The rearrangement links TRBV6-2 or TRBV6-3 to TRBJ1-5; D remains unclear. CDR1 is MNHEY and CDR2 is SVGEGT in the germline V gene. The germline V and J ends were trimmed by 4 bases and 3 bases, with 10 bases remaining between them. This CDR3 has 14 residues. This CDR3 is CASSFQSYNQPQHF. The CDR3 DNA is TGTGCCAGCAGTTTCCAATCCTACAATCAGCCCCAGCATTTT.

The CDR3 bases are TGCGCCAGCAGCCTCTCTACTAGTTCTTCAGATACGCAGTATTTT. This codes for CASSLSTSSSDTQYF. The chain links TRBV4-1 to TRBJ2-3; D possibly corresponds to TRBD2 (5 bases). The CDR3 loop spans 15 amino acids. Germline CDR1 is MGHRA and CDR2 is YSYEKL. V shed 4 bases and J shed 4 bases, with 15 bases lying between them.

Turning to this clonotype: Just one base apart from a much larger clone, this may be a read error. The V call is TRBV7-2, the J call TRBJ2-7; 9 bases agree with TRBD2. CDR3 size: 13 residues. Germline V gene sequence: CDR1 SGHTA, CDR2 FQGNSA. Trimming removed 1 base from V and 10 bases from J; junction bases left unmatched: 5. This CDR3 reads CASSLDGTSKQYF. The CDR3 nucleotides read TGTGCCAGCAGCTTAGACGGGACTAGCAAACAGTACTTC.

Concerning this clonotype itself: One end of the junction is discordant with germline, which a read error may explain. V is TRBV7-9 and J is TRBJ2-5, with TRBD1 identical over 10 bases. The length of the CDR3 is 16 residues. Looked up from germline, CDR1 is SEHNR and CDR2 is FQNEAQ (reference sequence). CDR3 amino acids: CAGSVLGGQGSETQYF. For the CDR3, the DNA is TGTGCCGGCAGCGTACTAGGGGGACAGGGGTCGGAGACCCAGTACTTC.

In its sample, this clonotype was seen many times. V is TRBV5-1 and J is TRBJ2-7, with 9 bases that match TRBD1. Germline V gene sequence: CDR1 SGHRS, CDR2 YFSETQ. The CDR3 has 15 amino acids. With V trimmed by 0 bases and J by 3 bases, 4 bases remained unmatched. The chain's CDR3 is CASSLGTGALYEQYF. CDR3 in DNA: TGCGCCAGCAGCTTGGGGACAGGGGCCCTCTACGAGCAGTACTTC.

The count of this clonotype is one. V is TRBV4-3 and J is TRBJ2-5; D might be TRBD1 (6 bases). This CDR3 has 15 residues. In germline, CDR1 is LGHNA, CDR2 YSLEER. Deletions cut 0 bases from V and 1 base from J, with 9 bases between. CDR3 nucleotide sequence: TGCGCCAGCAGCCAAGATATGGGGGCCCAAGAGACCCAGTACTTC. It encodes CASSQDMGAQETQYF.

In this sample, this clonotype turned up a few times. The J gene is TRBJ2-4, the V gene TRBV28; TRBD2 matches at 8 bases. This CDR3 region has 13 residues. Germline V gene sequence: CDR1 MDHEN, CDR2 SYDVKM. With V trimmed by 4 bases and J by 13 bases, 9 bases remained unmatched. The CDR3 nucleotides are TGTGCCAGCAGTTCCCGGCGGGGGGTGCAGCAGTACTTC. It translates to CASSSRRGVQQYF.

This clonotype has a handful of counts. V gene TRBV4-2 combines with J gene TRBJ1-2, with a weak D call TRBD1 (5 bases). The CDR3 spans 15 residues. Germline CDR1 and CDR2: LGHNA and YNFKEQ. The V gene lost 7 bases and the J gene lost 3 bases, with 18 bases spanning the gap. CDR3 coding DNA: TGTGCCAGCACCATTTCCGGGGCCGAAGACTATGGCTACACCTTC. It is translated as CASTISGAEDYGYTF.

The V and J genes are TRBV18 and TRBJ1-2; D might be TRBD1 (5 bases). The CDR3 has 14 residues. CDR1 and CDR2 from the germline V gene are KGHSH and LQKENI. Trimming took off 3 bases at V and 3 bases at J, with 11 bases between the two ends. Here the CDR3 reads CASSPFGGYYGYTF. The CDR3 coding sequence is TGTGCCAGCTCACCGTTTGGGGGGTACTATGGCTACACCTTC.

This clonotype was seen ten or more times. This chain joins TRBV5-1 and TRBJ2-5, with D possibly being TRBD1 (6 bases). This CDR3 contains 15 residues. Germline V gene lookup returns CDR1 SGHRS and CDR2 YFSETQ. Between the trimmed V and J ends, which lost 3 bases and 0 bases, there was a span of 12 bases. The CDR3 DNA sequence: TGCGCCAGCAGCTCGAGAGGACAGTACCAAGAGACCCAGTACTTC. Protein: CASSSRGQYQETQYF.

This clonotype was seen a few times. The rearrangement joins TRBV18 to TRBJ2-3; 7 bases map to TRBD1. CDR1 is KGHSH and CDR2 is LQKENI in the germline V gene. V gave up 3 bases and J gave up 1 base; unmatched junction bases: 4. The CDR3 length is 15 residues. This chain's CDR3 is CASSPRTGGTDTQYF. In DNA, the CDR3 is TGTGCCAGCTCACCGAGGACAGGAGGCACAGATACGCAGTATTTT.